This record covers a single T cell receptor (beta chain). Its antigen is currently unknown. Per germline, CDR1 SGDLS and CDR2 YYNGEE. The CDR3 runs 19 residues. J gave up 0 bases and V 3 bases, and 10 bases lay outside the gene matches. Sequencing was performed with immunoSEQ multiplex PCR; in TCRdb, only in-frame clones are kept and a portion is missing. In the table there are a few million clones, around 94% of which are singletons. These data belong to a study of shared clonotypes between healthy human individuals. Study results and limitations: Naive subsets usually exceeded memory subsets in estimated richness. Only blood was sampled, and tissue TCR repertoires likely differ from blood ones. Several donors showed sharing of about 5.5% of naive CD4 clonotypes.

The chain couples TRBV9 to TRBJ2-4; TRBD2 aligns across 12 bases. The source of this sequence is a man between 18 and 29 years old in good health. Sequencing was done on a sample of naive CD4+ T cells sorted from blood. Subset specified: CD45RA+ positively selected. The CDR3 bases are TGTGCCAGCAGCGAGGAGGGGATGGGACTAGCGGGAGCCAAAAACATTCAGTACTTC. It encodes CASSEEGMGLAGAKNIQYF. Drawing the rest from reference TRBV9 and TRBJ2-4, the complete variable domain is DSGVTQTPKHLITATGQRVTLRCSPRSGDLSVYWYQQSLDQGLQFLIQYYNGEERAKGNILERFSAQQFPDLHSELNLSSLELGDSALYFCASSEEGMGLAGAKNIQYFGAGTRLSVL.